This TCR beta chain originates from a study of identical twins. TCRdb passed the 5' RACE reads through MiXCR, listing each CDR3 protein once. This table has under 250,000 distinct CDR3 sequences, about 13% appearing once. Trimming left V 8 bases short and J 2 bases short, with 10 bases between. Per germline, CDR1 MRHNA and CDR2 SNTAGT. The CDR3 runs to 13 residues. This clonotype has a handful of counts. These data were also filed under a second study, of yellow fever vaccine responses in identical twins.

The source is a woman aged 18-29 years in good health. The V call is TRBV6-4, the J call TRBJ1-5; D is unresolved. The sequenced sample consisted of memory (CD45RO+) T cells sorted from blood. The CDR3 nucleotides read TGTGCCAGCGGATTAAGGGGCAATCAGCCCCAGCATTTT. This encodes CASGLRGNQPQHF.